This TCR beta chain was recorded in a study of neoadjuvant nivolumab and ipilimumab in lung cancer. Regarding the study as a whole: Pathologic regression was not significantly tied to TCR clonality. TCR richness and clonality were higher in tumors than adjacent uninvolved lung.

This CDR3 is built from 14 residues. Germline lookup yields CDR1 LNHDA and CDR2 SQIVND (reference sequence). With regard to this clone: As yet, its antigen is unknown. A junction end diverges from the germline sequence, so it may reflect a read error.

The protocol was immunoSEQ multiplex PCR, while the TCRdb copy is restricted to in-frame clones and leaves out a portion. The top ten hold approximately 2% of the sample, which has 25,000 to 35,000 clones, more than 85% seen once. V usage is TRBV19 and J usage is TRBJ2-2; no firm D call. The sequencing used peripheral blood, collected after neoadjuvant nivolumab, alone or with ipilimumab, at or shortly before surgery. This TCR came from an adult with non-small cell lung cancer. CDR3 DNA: TGTGCCACTAGTATACGGCGGAACACCGGGGAGCTGTTTTTT. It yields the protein CATSIRRNTGELFF.